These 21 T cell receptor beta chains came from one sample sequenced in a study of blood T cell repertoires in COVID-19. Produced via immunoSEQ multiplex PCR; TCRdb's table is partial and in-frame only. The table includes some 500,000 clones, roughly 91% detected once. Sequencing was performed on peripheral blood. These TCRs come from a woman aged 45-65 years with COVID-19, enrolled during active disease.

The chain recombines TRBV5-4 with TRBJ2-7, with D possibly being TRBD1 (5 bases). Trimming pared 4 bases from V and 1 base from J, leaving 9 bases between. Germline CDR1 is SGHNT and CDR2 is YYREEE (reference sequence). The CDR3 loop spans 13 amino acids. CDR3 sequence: CASSIQASYEQYF. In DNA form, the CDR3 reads TGTGCCAGCAGCATACAGGCTTCCTACGAGCAGTACTTC.

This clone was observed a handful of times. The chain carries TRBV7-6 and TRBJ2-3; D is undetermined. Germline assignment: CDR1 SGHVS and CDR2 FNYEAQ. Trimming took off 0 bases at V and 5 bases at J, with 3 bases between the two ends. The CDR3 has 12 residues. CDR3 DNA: TGTGCCAGCAGCTTAGCCCTAGATACGCAGTATTTT. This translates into CASSLALDTQYF.

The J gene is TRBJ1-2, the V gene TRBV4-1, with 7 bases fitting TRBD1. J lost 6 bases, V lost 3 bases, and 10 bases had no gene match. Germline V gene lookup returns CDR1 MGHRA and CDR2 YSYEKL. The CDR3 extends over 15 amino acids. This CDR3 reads CASSHIGRGTDGYTF. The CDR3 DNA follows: TGCGCCAGCAGCCACATCGGCAGGGGGACTGATGGCTACACCTTC.

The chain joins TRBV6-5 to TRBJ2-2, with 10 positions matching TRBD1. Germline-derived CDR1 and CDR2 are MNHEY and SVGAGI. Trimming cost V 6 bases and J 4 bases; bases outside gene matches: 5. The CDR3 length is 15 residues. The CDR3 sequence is CASRSTGGFTGELFF. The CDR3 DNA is TGTGCCAGCAGGTCGACAGGGGGCTTCACCGGGGAGCTGTTTTTT.

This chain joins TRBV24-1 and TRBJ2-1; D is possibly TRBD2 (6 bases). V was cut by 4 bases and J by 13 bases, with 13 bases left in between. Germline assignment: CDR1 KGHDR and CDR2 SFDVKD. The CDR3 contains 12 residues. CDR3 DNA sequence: TGTGCCACCAGTGACCCGGGACTTCCCCAGTTCTTC. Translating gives CATSDPGLPQFF.

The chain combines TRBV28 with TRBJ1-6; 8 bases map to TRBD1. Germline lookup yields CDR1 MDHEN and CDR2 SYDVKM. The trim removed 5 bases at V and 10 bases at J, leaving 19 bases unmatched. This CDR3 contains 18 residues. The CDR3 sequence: CASSPPQESDRVESPLHF. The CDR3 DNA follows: TGTGCCAGCAGTCCTCCCCAAGAGTCGGACAGGGTTGAATCACCCCTCCACTTT.

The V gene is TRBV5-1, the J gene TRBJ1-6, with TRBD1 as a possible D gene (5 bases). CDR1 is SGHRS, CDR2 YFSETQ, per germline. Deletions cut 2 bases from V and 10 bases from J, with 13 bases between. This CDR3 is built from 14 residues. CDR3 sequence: CASSFQGTESPLHF. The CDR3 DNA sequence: TGCGCCAGCAGCTTTCAGGGAACAGAATCACCCCTCCACTTT.

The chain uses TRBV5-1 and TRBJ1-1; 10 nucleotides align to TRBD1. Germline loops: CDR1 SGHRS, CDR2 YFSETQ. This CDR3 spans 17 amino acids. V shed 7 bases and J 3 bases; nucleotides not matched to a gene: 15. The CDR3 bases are TGCGCCAGCCGTCCCGTTTTTACCGGGACAGGGGACACTGAAGCTTTCTTT. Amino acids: CASRPVFTGTGDTEAFF.

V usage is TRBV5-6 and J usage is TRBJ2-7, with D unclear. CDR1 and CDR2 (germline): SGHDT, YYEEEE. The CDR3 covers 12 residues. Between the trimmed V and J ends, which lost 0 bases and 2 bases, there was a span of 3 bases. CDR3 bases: TGTGCCAGCAGCTTGGACACCTACGAGCAGTACTTC. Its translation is CASSLDTYEQYF.

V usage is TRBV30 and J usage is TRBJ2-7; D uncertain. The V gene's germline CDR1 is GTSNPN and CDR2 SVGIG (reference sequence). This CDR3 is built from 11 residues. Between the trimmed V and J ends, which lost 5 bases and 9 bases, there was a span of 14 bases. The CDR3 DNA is TGTGCCTGGGCGACTGAGCCTTCGCAGTACTTC. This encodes CAWATEPSQYF.

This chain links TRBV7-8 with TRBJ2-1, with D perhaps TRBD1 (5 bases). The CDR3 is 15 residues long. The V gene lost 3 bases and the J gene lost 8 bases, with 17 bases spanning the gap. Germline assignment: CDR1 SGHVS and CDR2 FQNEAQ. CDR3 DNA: TGTGCCAGCAGCTTGGGGATCCGGATAGGGGATGAGCAGTTCTTC. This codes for CASSLGIRIGDEQFF.

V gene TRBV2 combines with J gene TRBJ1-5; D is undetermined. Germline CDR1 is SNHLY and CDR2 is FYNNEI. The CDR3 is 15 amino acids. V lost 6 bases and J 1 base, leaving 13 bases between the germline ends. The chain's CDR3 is CASREARVSNQPQHF. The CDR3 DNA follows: TGTGCCAGCAGGGAGGCGCGGGTAAGCAATCAGCCCCAGCATTTT.

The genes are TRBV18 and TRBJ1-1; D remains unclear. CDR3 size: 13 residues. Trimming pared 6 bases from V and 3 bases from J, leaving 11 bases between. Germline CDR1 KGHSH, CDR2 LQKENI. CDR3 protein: CASSYAEDTEAFF. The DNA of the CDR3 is TGTGCCAGCTCCTACGCAGAGGACACTGAAGCTTTCTTT.

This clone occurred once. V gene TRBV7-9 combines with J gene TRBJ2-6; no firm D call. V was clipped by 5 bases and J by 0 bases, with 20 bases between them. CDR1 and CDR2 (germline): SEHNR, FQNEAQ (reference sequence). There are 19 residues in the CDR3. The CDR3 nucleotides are TGTGCCAGCAGCCTGTTCCGGTTTGAGAGCCCCTCTGGGGCCAACGTCCTGACTTTC. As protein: CASSLFRFESPSGANVLTF.

CDR3 loop: CASSLGWGLVDTQYF. In DNA form, the CDR3 reads TGTGCCAGCAGCTTAGGTTGGGGGCTGGTAGATACGCAGTATTTT. The chain recombines TRBV7-2 with TRBJ2-3; tentatively, D is TRBD1 (6 bases). V was pared by 1 base and J by 5 bases, with 13 bases between. From germline, CDR1 is SGHTA and CDR2 FQGNSA. The CDR3 contains 15 residues.

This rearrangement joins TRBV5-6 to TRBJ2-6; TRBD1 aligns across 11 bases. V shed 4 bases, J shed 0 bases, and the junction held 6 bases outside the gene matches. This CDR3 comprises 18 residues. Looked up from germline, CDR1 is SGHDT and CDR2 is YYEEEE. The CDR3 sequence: CASSPPGQGGSGANVLTF. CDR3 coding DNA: TGTGCCAGCAGCCCTCCGGGACAGGGGGGCTCTGGGGCCAACGTCCTGACTTTC.

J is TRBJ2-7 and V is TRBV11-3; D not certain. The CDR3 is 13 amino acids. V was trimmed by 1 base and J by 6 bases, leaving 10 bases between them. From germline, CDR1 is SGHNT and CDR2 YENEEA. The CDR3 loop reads CASSLATSSEQYF. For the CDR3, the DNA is TGTGCCAGCAGCTTAGCCACTTCGAGCGAGCAGTACTTC.

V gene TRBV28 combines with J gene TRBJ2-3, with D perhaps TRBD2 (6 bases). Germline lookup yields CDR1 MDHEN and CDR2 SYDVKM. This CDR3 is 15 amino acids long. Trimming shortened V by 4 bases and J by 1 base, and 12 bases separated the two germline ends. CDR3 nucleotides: TGTGCCAGCAGTTACCCCCGCGGGGGCACAGATACGCAGTATTTT. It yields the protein CASSYPRGGTDTQYF.

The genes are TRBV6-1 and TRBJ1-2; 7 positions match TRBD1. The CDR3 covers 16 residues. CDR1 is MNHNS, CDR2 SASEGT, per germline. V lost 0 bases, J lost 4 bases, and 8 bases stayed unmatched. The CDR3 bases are TGTGCCAGCAGTGAAGCGGTGGCAGGGGGAATCTATGGCTACACCTTC. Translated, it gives CASSEAVAGGIYGYTF.

The DNA of the CDR3 is TGTGCCAGCAGCTTAATGGGGGCGGGGGCAGGACCCTACGAGCAGTACTTC. This gives the protein CASSLMGAGAGPYEQYF. The chain joins TRBV7-2 to TRBJ2-7; D is possibly TRBD2 (7 bases). CDR3 size: 17 residues. Per germline, CDR1 SGHTA and CDR2 FQGNSA. V shed 2 bases and J shed 2 bases, with 19 bases lying between them.

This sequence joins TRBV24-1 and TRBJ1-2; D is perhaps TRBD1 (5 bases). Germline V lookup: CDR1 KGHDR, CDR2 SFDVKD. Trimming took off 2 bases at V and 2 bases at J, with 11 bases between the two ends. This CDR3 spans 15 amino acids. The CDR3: CATSDSGRANYGYTF. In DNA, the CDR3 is TGTGCCACCAGTGATTCGGGCAGGGCGAACTATGGCTACACCTTC.